This T cell receptor (beta chain) derives from a study of cytomegalovirus exposure and HLA in healthy donors. Whole-study findings and limits: The likely origin of a cluster of highly shared sequence variants was a sequencing artifact. Most CMV-associated TCR beta chains appeared HLA-restricted in a later analysis. The study designated 160 or so TCR beta chains cytomegalovirus-associated.

Participants comprised healthy donors of bone marrow. The PCR ran on 60 Vbeta and 13 Jbeta primers. Produced via immunoSEQ multiplex PCR; TCRdb's table is partial and in-frame only. The sample contains approximately 60,000 clones, about 80% of which appear only once. Looked up from germline, CDR1 is LNHDA and CDR2 is SQIVND (reference sequence). V lost 5 bases to trimming and J lost 0 bases, with 8 bases between them. CDR3 length: 14 residues. In regard to this clone: What it binds is unknown.

Material: PBMCs. The receptor was derived from a man aged 40-55 years in good health and CMV-seronegative. The V gene is TRBV19, the J gene TRBJ1-5; D gene unclear. The CDR3 loop reads CASSEAYSNQPQHF. DNA of the CDR3: TGTGCCAGTAGTGAGGCTTATAGCAATCAGCCCCAGCATTTT. The full variable domain, rest sourced from reference TRBV19 and TRBJ1-5, is DGGITQSPKYLFRKEGQNVTLSCEQNLNHDAMYWYRQDPGQGLRLIYYSQIVNDFQKGDIAEGYSVSREKKESFPLTVTSAQKNPTAFYLCASSEAYSNQPQHFGDGTRLSIL.